This T cell receptor beta chain appears in the sequencing data of a study of STAT5B mutations in CD4+ large granular lymphocyte leukemia (dated by TCRdb to the early 2020s). With respect to the entire study: Among healthy controls, the CDR3 'QG' motif was associated with a particular HLA allele. The study compared the TCRbeta repertoires of patients with CD4+ T-cell large granular lymphocyte leukemia against the TCRbeta repertoires of healthy blood donors. The purity of purified fractions was confirmed by flow cytometry on FACSCanto II or FACSVerse to exceed 95% among lymphocytes.

The immunoSEQ assay at survey resolution was used to sequence TCRbeta rearrangements from genomic DNA. The study's processing was this. A lowest detectable productive clonotype frequency of 2.59 x 10-5 was observed in the TCR sequencing data. Only productive TCRbeta rearrangements, defined as complete and in-frame sequences, were included in the analyses. Clonality for each sample was calculated as Simpson clonality in the immunoSEQ Analyzer version 3.0. Based on frequency, clones were grouped as very rare, small, medium, large (1-20%) or hyperexpanded (>20%). OLGA 1.2.3 estimated generation probabilities, VDJtools produced V-gene circos plots, VDJdb was queried for specificities, and GLIPH identified CDR3 motifs. The clones in this table, taken by TCRdb from immuneACCESS, are in-frame only. Not every clone is retained; where verified, under half of the shortfall comes from an unresolved V gene, and the cause of the rest is unknown. V and J calls and clone size come straight from that table; D and trimming were deduced from the DNA. The sample includes more than 30,000 clones, with more than 65% observed a single time. Of the sample, approximately 2% is held by the ten largest clones.

This clone has only a few counts. The antigen it recognizes is unknown. No much larger clone exists at a distance of one base, and base qualities are not known. CDR1 and CDR2, per the germline V gene, are SGHRS and YFSETQ. The CDR3 goes from the cysteine to the phenylalanine over 16 residues. Of all the DNA, just the CDR3 is kept, 48 bases in frame from base 1. Clipping removes 4 bases from V and 2 bases from J, with 7 as the unmatched junction base count. The study at large found these results: TRBV06-family usage was enriched among the top patient clones (8/27) compared with healthy controls (2/35). Each patient's main leukemic clonotypes were private, but approximately 26% of these clonotypes showed up at low frequency in the non-leukemic repertoires of other patients. The data were not HLA-matched, and the higher clonality in CD4+ T-LGLL than in CD8+ T-LGLL could be due to the relatively small sample size. Compared with healthy CD4+ repertoires, CD4-sorted patient repertoires appeared more clonal, and this difference remained even after the putative leukemic clones were removed.

The healthy control group was made up of roughly 34 blood donors, and the Finnish Red Cross blood service supplied their buffy coats. All TCR-sequenced material derived from peripheral blood: patient blood samples and healthy donor buffy coats. Peripheral blood mononuclear cells were isolated by Ficoll-Hypaque gradient centrifugation. CD4+ cells were purified magnetically from the buffy coats of healthy controls. Genomic DNA was extracted with the Gentra Puregene Cell and Tissue kit and quantified on a Qubit 2.0 fluorometer. Sequenced input: CD4+ T cells from blood buffy coats. This receptor was obtained from a human donor in good health. The sequence is built from TRBV5-1 and TRBJ2-5; TRBD2 lines up with 11 middle nucleotides. The CDR3 amino acid sequence is: CASSPLLAGVQETQYF. The nucleotide sequence is TGCGCCAGCAGCCCTTTACTAGCGGGAGTGCAAGAGACCCAGTACTTC.